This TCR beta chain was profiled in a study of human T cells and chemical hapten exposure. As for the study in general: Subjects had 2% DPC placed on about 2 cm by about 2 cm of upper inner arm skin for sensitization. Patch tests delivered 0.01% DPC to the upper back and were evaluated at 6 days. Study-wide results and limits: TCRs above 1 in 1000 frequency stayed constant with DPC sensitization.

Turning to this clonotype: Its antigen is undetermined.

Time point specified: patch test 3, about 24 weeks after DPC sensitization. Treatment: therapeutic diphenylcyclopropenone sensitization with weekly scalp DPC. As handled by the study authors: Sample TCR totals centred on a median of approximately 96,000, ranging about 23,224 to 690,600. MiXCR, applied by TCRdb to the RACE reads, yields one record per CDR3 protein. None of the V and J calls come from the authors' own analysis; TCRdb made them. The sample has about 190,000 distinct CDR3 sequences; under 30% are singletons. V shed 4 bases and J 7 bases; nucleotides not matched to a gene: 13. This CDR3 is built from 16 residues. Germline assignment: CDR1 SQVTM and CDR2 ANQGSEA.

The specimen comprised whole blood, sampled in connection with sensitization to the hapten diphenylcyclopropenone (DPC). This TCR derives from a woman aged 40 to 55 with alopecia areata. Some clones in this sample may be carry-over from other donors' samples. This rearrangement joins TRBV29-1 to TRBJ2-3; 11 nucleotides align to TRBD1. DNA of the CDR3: TGCAGCGTTGGGGCCGGGACAGGGGGTACCAGGTATACGCAGTATTTT. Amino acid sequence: CSVGAGTGGTRYTQYF.